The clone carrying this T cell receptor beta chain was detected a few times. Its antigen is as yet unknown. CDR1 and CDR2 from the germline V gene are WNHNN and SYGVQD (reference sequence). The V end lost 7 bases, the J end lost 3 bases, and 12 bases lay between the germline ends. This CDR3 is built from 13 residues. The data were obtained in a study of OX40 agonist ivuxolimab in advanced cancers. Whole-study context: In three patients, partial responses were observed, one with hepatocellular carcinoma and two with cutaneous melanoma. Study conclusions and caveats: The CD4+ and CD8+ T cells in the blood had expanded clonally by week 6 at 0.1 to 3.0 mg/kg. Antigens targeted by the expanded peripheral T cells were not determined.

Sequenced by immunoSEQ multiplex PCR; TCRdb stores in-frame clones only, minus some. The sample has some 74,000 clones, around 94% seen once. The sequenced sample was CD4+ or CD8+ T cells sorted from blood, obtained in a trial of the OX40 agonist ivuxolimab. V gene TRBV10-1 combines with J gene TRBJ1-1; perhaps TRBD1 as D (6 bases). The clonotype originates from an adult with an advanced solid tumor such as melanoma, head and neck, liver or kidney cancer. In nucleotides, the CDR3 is TGCGCCAGCATAAGGAACAGGGACACTGAAGCTTTCTTT. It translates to CASIRNRDTEAFF.